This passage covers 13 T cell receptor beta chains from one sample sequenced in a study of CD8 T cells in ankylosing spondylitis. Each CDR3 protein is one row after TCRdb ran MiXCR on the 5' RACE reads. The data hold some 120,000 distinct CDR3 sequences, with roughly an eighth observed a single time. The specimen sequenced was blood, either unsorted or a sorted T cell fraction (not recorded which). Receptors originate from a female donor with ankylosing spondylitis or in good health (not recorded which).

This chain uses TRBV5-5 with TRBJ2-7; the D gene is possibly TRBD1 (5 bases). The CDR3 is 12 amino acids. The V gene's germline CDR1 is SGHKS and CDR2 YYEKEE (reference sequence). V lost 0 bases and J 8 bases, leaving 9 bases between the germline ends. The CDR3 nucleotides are TGTGCCAGCAGCTTGGCCAGGGCAAAGCAGTACTTC. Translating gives CASSLARAKQYF.

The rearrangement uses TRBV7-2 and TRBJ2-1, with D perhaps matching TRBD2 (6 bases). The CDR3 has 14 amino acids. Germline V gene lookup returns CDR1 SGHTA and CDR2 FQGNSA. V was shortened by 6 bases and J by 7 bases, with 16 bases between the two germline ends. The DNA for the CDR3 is TGTGCCAGCAGAACCGGGGGAACGGATAATGAGCAGTTCTTC. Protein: CASRTGGTDNEQFF.

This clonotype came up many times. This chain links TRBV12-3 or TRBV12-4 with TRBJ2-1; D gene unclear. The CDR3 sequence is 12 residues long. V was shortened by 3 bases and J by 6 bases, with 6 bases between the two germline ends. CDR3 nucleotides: TGTGCCAGCAGTTTGCTCTCCAATGAGCAGTTCTTC. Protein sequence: CASSLLSNEQFF.

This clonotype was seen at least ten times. The CDR3 DNA follows: TGCAGTGTTTATGTACCGCCACCCACAGATACGCAGTATTTT. It is translated as CSVYVPPPTDTQYF. The V call is TRBV20-1, the J call TRBJ2-3; no definite D call. Trimming took off 7 bases at V and 2 bases at J, with 16 bases between the two ends. From germline, CDR1 is DFQATT and CDR2 SNEGSKA (reference sequence). The CDR3 totals 14 residues.

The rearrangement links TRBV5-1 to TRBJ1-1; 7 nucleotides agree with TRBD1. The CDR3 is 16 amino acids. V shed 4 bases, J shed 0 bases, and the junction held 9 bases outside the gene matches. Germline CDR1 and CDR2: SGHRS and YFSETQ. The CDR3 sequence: CASSRGTAALNTEAFF. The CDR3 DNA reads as TGCGCCAGCAGCAGAGGGACAGCCGCCCTGAACACTGAAGCTTTCTTT.

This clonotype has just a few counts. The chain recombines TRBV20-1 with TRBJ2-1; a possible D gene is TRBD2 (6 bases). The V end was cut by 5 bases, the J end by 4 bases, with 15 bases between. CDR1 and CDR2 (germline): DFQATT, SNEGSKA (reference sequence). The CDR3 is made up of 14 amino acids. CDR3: CSARGTVLYNEQFF. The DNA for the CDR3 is TGCAGTGCTCGCGGGACGGTACTTTACAATGAGCAGTTCTTC.

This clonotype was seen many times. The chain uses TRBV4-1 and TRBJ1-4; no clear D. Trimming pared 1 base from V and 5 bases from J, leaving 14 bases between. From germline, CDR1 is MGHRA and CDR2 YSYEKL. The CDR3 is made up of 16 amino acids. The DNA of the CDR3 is TGCGCCAGCAGCCAAGGATTCGGGATCATCAATGAAAAACTGTTTTTT. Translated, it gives CASSQGFGIINEKLFF.

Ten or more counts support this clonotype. The CDR3 loop is CSALTTSGGAWGTDTQYF. CDR3 DNA sequence: TGCAGTGCCCTCACTACTAGCGGGGGGGCATGGGGCACAGATACGCAGTATTTT. V and J are TRBV20-1 and TRBJ2-3; the match to TRBD2 covers 13 bases. J was trimmed by 1 base and V by 6 bases; bases with no gene match: 13. The CDR3 runs to 18 residues. From germline, CDR1 is DFQATT and CDR2 SNEGSKA (reference sequence).

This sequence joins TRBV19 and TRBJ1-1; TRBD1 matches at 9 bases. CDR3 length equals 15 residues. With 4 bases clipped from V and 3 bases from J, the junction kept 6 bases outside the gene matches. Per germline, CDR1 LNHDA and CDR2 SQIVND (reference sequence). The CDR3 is CASSTRDRDYTEAFF. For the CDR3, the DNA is TGTGCCAGTAGTACCCGGGACAGGGATTACACTGAAGCTTTCTTT.

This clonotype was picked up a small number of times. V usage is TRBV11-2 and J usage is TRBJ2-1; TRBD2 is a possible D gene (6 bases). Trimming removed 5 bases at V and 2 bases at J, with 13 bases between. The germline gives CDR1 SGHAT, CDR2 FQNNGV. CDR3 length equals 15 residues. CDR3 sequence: CASSRLASPYNEQFF. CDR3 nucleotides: TGTGCCAGCAGCCGCCTAGCGAGCCCCTACAATGAGCAGTTCTTC.

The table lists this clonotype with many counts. CDR3 amino acids: CSVTPTRSGNTIYF. For the CDR3, the DNA is TGCAGCGTCACACCTACCCGCTCTGGAAACACCATATATTTT. This rearrangement joins TRBV29-1 to TRBJ1-3, with no clear D. Germline assignment: CDR1 SQVTM and CDR2 ANQGSEA. The CDR3 sequence is 14 residues long. V was shortened by 6 bases and J by 0 bases, with 12 bases between the two germline ends. The variable domain in full, completed from reference TRBV29-1 and TRBJ1-3, reads SAVISQKPSRDICQRGTSLTIQCQVDSQVTMMFWYRQQPGQSLTLIATANQGSEATYESGFVIDKFPISRPNLTFSTLTVSNMSPEDSSIYLCSVTPTRSGNTIYFGEGSWLTVV.

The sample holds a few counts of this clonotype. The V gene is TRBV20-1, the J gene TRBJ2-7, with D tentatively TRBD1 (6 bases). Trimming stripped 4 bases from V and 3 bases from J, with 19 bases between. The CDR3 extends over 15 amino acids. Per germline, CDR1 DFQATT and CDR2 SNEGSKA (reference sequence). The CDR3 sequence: CSAMKKGDYLYEQYF. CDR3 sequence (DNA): TGCAGTGCTATGAAGAAGGGGGATTACCTCTACGAGCAGTACTTC.

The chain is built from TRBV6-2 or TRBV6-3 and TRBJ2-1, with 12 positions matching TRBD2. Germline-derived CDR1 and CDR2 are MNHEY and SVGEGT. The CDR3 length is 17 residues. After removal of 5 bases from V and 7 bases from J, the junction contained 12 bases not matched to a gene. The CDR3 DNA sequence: TGTGCCAGCAGTGGGAGACTAGCGGGAGAGGTCTGGAATGAGCAGTTCTTC. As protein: CASSGRLAGEVWNEQFF.